The 24 T cell receptor beta chains below all came from one sample that was sequenced in a study of shared clonotypes between healthy human individuals. TCRdb's copy holds only in-frame clones and misses some; the assay was immunoSEQ multiplex PCR. The repertoire holds some 1,100,000 clones, about 84% seen once, with approximately 0.52% in the top ten. The sequencing input was memory CD4+ T cells from PBMCs. Subset here: CD45RA-negative fraction. The receptors here all came from a man aged 18 to 30 in good health. Some clones in this sample may be carry-over from other donors' samples.

The chain uses TRBV6-6 and TRBJ2-4; D assignment may be TRBD1 or TRBD2 (5 bases each). Germline CDR1 MNHNY, CDR2 SVGAGI (reference sequence). The V and J ends lost 6 bases and 0 bases respectively, with 15 bases between them. This CDR3 has 16 residues. CDR3 sequence (DNA): TGTGCCAGCAGCCTCTGGGGGAGTCTAGCCAAAAACATTCAGTACTTC. Translation: CASSLWGSLAKNIQYF.

A word on this clone: The germline gene is not matched at one end of the junction; a read error may be the cause. The chain uses TRBV7-2 and TRBJ2-1, with D possibly being TRBD2 (6 bases). This CDR3 has 13 amino acids. The V gene's germline CDR1 is SGHTA and CDR2 FQGNSA. In nucleotides, the CDR3 is TGTGCCAGCAGCTTAGCGAAGTCGGGGGAGGTGATCTTC. This codes for CASSLAKSGEVIF.

The J gene is TRBJ1-5, the V gene TRBV29-1, with 9 positions matching TRBD1. The V gene's germline CDR1 is SQVTM and CDR2 ANQGSEA. Unmatched junction bases numbered 3, after V lost 6 bases and J lost 3 bases. CDR3 size: 13 residues. The DNA of the CDR3 is TGCAGCGTGGGACAGGGCGACAATCAGCCCCAGCATTTT. It is translated as CSVGQGDNQPQHF.

This clone appeared a few times. This chain uses TRBV5-1 with TRBJ2-1, with TRBD2 matching over 11 bases. V gave up 5 bases and J gave up 6 bases; unmatched junction bases: 7. The length of the CDR3 is 15 residues. Per the germline V gene, CDR1 is SGHRS and CDR2 is YFSETQ. The DNA for the CDR3 is TGCGCCAGCAGTCCACTAGCGGGAGTTGTCAATGAGCAGTTCTTC. Protein: CASSPLAGVVNEQFF.

To note about this clone: A far bigger clonotype differs at one base, so this is likely a read error. Other DNA sequences within the sample encode an identical CDR3. The chain carries TRBV30 and TRBJ2-1; TRBD2 matches 10 bases. CDR1 and CDR2 from the germline V gene are GTSNPN and SVGIG (reference sequence). V shed 2 bases, J shed 10 bases, and the junction held 8 bases outside the gene matches. The CDR3 sequence is 14 residues long. CDR3 in DNA: TGTGCCTGGAGTACGGGACTAGCGACGGGAGAGCAGTTCTTC. Translation gives CAWSTGLATGEQFF.

The chain carries TRBV10-3 and TRBJ1-6; D perhaps matches TRBD1 (5 bases). The CDR3 contains 15 residues. Per the germline V gene, CDR1 is ENHRY and CDR2 is SYGVKD. V was trimmed by 4 bases and J by 7 bases, leaving 14 bases between them. CDR3 in amino acids: CAISVGGDGNSPLHF. Written as DNA, the CDR3 is TGTGCCATCAGTGTTGGAGGGGATGGCAATTCACCCCTCCACTTT.

V gene TRBV5-1 combines with J gene TRBJ1-1, with D possibly TRBD1 on 5 matching bases. The CDR3 totals 15 residues. The V end lost 2 bases, the J end lost 4 bases, and 15 bases lay between the germline ends. Germline loops: CDR1 SGHRS, CDR2 YFSETQ. The CDR3 loop reads CASSFGGYVATEAFF. The CDR3 bases are TGCGCCAGCAGCTTCGGGGGGTACGTGGCCACTGAAGCTTTCTTT.

The rearrangement links TRBV10-1 to TRBJ2-7, with 11 positions matching TRBD1. Germline loops: CDR1 WNHNN, CDR2 SYGVQD (reference sequence). Trimming cost V 6 bases and J 9 bases; bases outside gene matches: 10. This CDR3 region has 14 residues. The CDR3 loop is CASSAPGQGAGQYF. For the CDR3, the DNA is TGCGCCAGCAGCGCCCCCGGACAGGGGGCTGGGCAGTACTTC.

The chain joins TRBV7-9 to TRBJ1-4; D gene ambiguous. The V gene lost 0 bases and the J gene lost 5 bases, with 7 bases spanning the gap. This CDR3 is 14 amino acids long. Germline V lookup: CDR1 SEHNR, CDR2 FQNEAQ (reference sequence). The CDR3 nucleotides are TGTGCCAGCAGCTTAGCCCGTGAAAATGAAAAACTGTTTTTT. It is translated as CASSLARENEKLFF.

This chain uses TRBV28 with TRBJ1-1; D is unclear. The CDR3 covers 15 residues. V dropped 6 bases and J dropped 1 base, with 15 bases sitting between them. Germline CDR1 reads MDHEN; CDR2 reads SYDVKM. CDR3 sequence: CASSLKGRGNTEAFF. CDR3 DNA sequence: TGTGCCAGCAGCCTAAAGGGCCGGGGGAACACTGAAGCTTTCTTT.

This rearrangement joins TRBV10-3 to TRBJ1-1, with D possibly matching TRBD1 (5 bases). V was trimmed by 6 bases and J by 0 bases, leaving 14 bases between them. The length of the CDR3 is 15 residues. Germline CDR1 reads ENHRY; CDR2 reads SYGVKD. CDR3 amino acids: CAIRSGATMNTEAFF. The DNA for the CDR3 is TGTGCCATCAGGTCCGGGGCCACAATGAACACTGAAGCTTTCTTT.

V usage is TRBV18 and J usage is TRBJ1-3, with 9 nucleotides matching TRBD1. Unmatched junction bases numbered 8, after V lost 3 bases and J lost 8 bases. The CDR3 is 15 residues long. The germline gives CDR1 KGHSH, CDR2 LQKENI. CDR3 DNA: TGTGCCAGCTCACCCGAGACGGGACAGGGTTACACCATATATTTT. It is translated as CASSPETGQGYTIYF.

V is TRBV15 and J is TRBJ1-1, with 7 positions matching TRBD1. This CDR3 comprises 15 residues. Germline lookup yields CDR1 LNHNV and CDR2 YYDKDF (reference sequence). V was pared by 3 bases and J by 6 bases, with 10 bases of the junction left unmatched. The CDR3 DNA is TGTGCCACCAGCAGGACAGGGATTAAGGGCCCTGAAGCTTTCTTT. This gives the protein CATSRTGIKGPEAFF.

The chain uses TRBV5-1 and TRBJ1-5, with D unresolved. Germline V gene lookup returns CDR1 SGHRS and CDR2 YFSETQ. The CDR3 sequence is 15 residues long. Trimming pared 0 bases from V and 0 bases from J, leaving 7 bases between. CDR3 in DNA: TGCGCCAGCAGCTTGGAACTGCTTAGCAATCAGCCCCAGCATTTT. Its translation: CASSLELLSNQPQHF.

About this clone itself: Other DNA sequences from this sample encode an identical CDR3 as well. The V and J genes are TRBV5-1 and TRBJ2-1; 14 bases match TRBD2. The V gene's germline CDR1 is SGHRS and CDR2 YFSETQ. Losses at the gene ends were 0 bases for V and 7 bases for J; bases not matched to a gene: 3. The CDR3 runs 16 residues. The CDR3 region is CASSLGLAGGLNEQFF. In DNA form, the CDR3 reads TGCGCCAGCAGCTTGGGACTAGCGGGAGGGCTGAATGAGCAGTTCTTC.

The rearrangement uses TRBV28 and TRBJ1-1; 8 nucleotides line up with TRBD1. V lost 6 bases and J lost 1; bases outside the gene matches: 4. The germline V gene has CDR1 MDHEN and CDR2 SYDVKM. The CDR3 is 14 amino acids. CDR3 nucleotide sequence: TGTGCCAGCAGGAAGGGACAGGCGAACACTGAAGCTTTCTTT. Its translation: CASRKGQANTEAFF.

This chain uses TRBV7-2 with TRBJ2-5; D is possibly TRBD2 (6 bases). The CDR3 contains 15 residues. Trimming stripped 1 base from V and 1 base from J, with 10 bases between. Germline V CDR1 and CDR2: SGHTA, FQGNSA. CDR3 sequence: CASSLGLASQETQYF. CDR3 coding DNA: TGTGCCAGCAGCTTAGGTCTAGCGAGCCAAGAGACCCAGTACTTC.

V and J are TRBV28 and TRBJ1-5; a weak D match, TRBD1 (5 bases). Germline CDR1 reads MDHEN; CDR2 reads SYDVKM. Trimming removed 7 bases at V and 2 bases at J, with 15 bases between. The CDR3 has 15 amino acids. The CDR3 region is CASNGQGRRNQPQHF. Written as DNA, the CDR3 is TGTGCCAGCAATGGGCAGGGTCGGCGCAATCAGCCCCAGCATTTT.

This chain uses TRBV10-3 with TRBJ2-5; 11 bases agree with TRBD2. V was pared by 10 bases and J by 3 bases, with 7 bases of the junction left unmatched. Germline V gene data show CDR1 as ENHRY and CDR2 as SYGVKD. CDR3 length: 14 residues. Here the CDR3 DNA reads TGTGCCAGCCGTGGGACTAGCGGTAAAGAGACCCAGTACTTC. Translating it yields CASRGTSGKETQYF.

This clone was detected a few times. The V call is TRBV19, the J call TRBJ1-2; unclear D gene. The CDR3 runs to 13 residues. Germline CDR1 LNHDA, CDR2 SQIVND (reference sequence). The germline V and J ends were trimmed by 5 bases and 4 bases, with 11 bases remaining between them. The CDR3, as DNA: TGTGCCAGTAGTCAAGAGGCCCTCTATGGCTACACCTTC. Translating it yields CASSQEALYGYTF.

The genes are TRBV28 and TRBJ1-1, with unresolved D. V was cut by 8 bases and J by 12 bases, with 16 bases left in between. The CDR3 has 11 amino acids. Germline loops: CDR1 MDHEN, CDR2 SYDVKM. CDR3 in DNA: TGTGCCAGCCCGGCCTCCTCCGGAACTTTCTTT. Its translation: CASPASSGTFF.

This clone was picked up a small number of times. The rearrangement joins TRBV4-1 to TRBJ1-1; unclear D gene. V was shortened by 0 bases and J by 10 bases, with 12 bases between the two germline ends. Germline V CDR1 and CDR2: MGHRA, YSYEKL. The length of the CDR3 is 13 residues. The DNA for the CDR3 is TGCGCCAGCAGCCAAGATCTTGGGTTCGGAGCTTTCTTT. Residues: CASSQDLGFGAFF.

The chain combines TRBV27 with TRBJ2-5; D possibly uses TRBD1 or TRBD2 (7 bases each). The CDR3 is made up of 12 amino acids. Germline V gene sequence: CDR1 MNHEY, CDR2 SMNVEV (reference sequence). The V end lost 8 bases, the J end lost 5 bases, and 12 bases lay between the germline ends. As DNA, the CDR3 is TGTGCCAGCTCAGGGGGGGCGGAGACCCAGTACTTC. Translated: CASSGGAETQYF.

V usage is TRBV28 and J usage is TRBJ2-1, with 7 bases that match TRBD2. The ends lost 11 bases at V and 7 bases at J; junction bases unmatched: 17. The germline CDR1 and CDR2 sequences are MDHEN and SYDVKM. The CDR3 runs 15 residues. The DNA of the CDR3 is TGTGCCCACGGGTCACGGTGGCGGGAGAAGAATGAGCAGTTCTTC. Translating gives CAHGSRWREKNEQFF.